These 7 T cell receptor beta chains were all obtained from the same sample, sequenced in a study of blood T cell repertoires in COVID-19 (dated by TCRdb to between 2020 and 2021). The library was obtained by the immunoSEQ multiplex PCR assay. Drawn from immuneACCESS, this table holds only the in-frame rearrangements with V and J called that TCRdb kept. Clones are partly lost; checked studies trace under half to an unresolved V gene and leave the rest unexplained. The sample contains 100,000 to 150,000 clones, 81% of them found a single time. Approximately 9.1% of the sample rests with the top ten. The specimen sequenced was peripheral blood. Every receptor here comes from a woman aged 55-75 years with active or convalescent COVID-19.

The J gene is TRBJ1-5, the V gene TRBV6-2 or TRBV6-3, with a weak D call TRBD1 (6 bases). Germline CDR1 reads MNHEY; CDR2 reads SVGEGT. Trimming removed 6 bases from V and 5 bases from J, with 17 bases in between. The CDR3 is 15 residues long. The CDR3 region is CASSTGIGTYQPQHF. The CDR3 region has the DNA TGTGCCAGCAGCACCGGGATCGGGACATATCAGCCCCAGCATTTT.

V gene TRBV2 combines with J gene TRBJ1-5; TRBD1 matches at 9 bases. The CDR3 totals 13 residues. The V segment lost 8 bases and the J segment 2 bases; nucleotides outside the gene matches: 1. Looked up from germline, CDR1 is SNHLY and CDR2 is FYNNEI. This chain's CDR3 is CASWTGGNQPQHF. In DNA form, the CDR3 reads TGTGCCAGCTGGACAGGGGGCAATCAGCCCCAGCATTTT.

The DNA of the CDR3 is TGTGCCAGCAGCCCCAGGACAGGGGGCTATGGTGAAGCTTTCTTT. Translating gives CASSPRTGGYGEAFF. J is TRBJ1-1 and V is TRBV11-1; 11 bases fit TRBD1. The J segment lost 7 bases and the V segment lost 5 bases, leaving 9 bases of the junction unmatched. The CDR3 covers 15 residues. The germline V gene encodes CDR1 SGHAT and CDR2 FQDESV (reference sequence).

The chain combines TRBV24-1 with TRBJ2-1; 7 positions agree with TRBD2. The germline CDR1 and CDR2 sequences are KGHDR and SFDVKD. The CDR3 has 14 residues. V dropped 7 bases and J dropped 1; count of bases not matched to a gene: 3. The DNA of the CDR3 is TGTGCCACCAGGGGTAGCGGGTCCTACAATGAGCAGTTCTTC. Residues: CATRGSGSYNEQFF.

This chain links TRBV2 with TRBJ2-2, with TRBD1 matching 7 bases. Trimming at V came to 6 bases and at J to 4 bases, leaving 2 bases not matched to a gene. The CDR3 length is 13 residues. Looked up from germline, CDR1 is SNHLY and CDR2 is FYNNEI. The CDR3 DNA sequence: TGTGCCAGCAGCGCAGGGGGCACCGGGGAGCTGTTTTTT. Translated, it gives CASSAGGTGELFF.

This clone occurred once. This chain connects TRBV6-5 to TRBJ2-1, with a tentative D call TRBD1 (6 bases). With 4 bases removed from V and 2 bases from J, the gap between germline ends came to 9 bases. Per germline, CDR1 MNHEY and CDR2 SVGAGI. CDR3 length: 14 residues. The CDR3 DNA reads as TGTGCCAGCAGTTTCAGGGGTACCTACAATGAGCAGTTCTTC. As protein: CASSFRGTYNEQFF.

This chain joins TRBV7-3 and TRBJ2-7; TRBD2 is a possible D gene (5 bases). Trimming stripped 5 bases from V and 3 bases from J, with 11 bases between. Germline values: CDR1 SGHTA, CDR2 FQGTGA. The length of the CDR3 is 13 residues. The DNA for the CDR3 is TGTGCCAGCAGCGCGGACTTCCTCTACGAGCAGTACTTC. Translated: CASSADFLYEQYF.